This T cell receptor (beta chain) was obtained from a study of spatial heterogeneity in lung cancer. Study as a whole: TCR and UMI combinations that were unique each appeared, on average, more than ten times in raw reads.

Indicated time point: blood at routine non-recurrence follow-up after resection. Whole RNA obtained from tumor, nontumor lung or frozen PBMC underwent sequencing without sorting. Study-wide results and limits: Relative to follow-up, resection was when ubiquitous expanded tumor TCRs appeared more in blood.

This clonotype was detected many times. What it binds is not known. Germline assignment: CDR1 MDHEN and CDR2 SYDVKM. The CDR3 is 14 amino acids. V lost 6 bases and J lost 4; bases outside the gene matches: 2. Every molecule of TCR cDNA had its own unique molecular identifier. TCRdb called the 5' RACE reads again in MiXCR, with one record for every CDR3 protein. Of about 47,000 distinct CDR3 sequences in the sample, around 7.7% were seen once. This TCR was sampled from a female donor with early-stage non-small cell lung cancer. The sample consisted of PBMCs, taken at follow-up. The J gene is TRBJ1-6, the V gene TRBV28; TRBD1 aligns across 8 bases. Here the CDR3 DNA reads TGTGCCAGCAGCTGGACAGGGTATAATTCACCCCTCCACTTT. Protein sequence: CASSWTGYNSPLHF. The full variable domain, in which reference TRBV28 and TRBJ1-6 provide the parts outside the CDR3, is DVKVTQSSRYLVKRTGEKVFLECVQDMDHENMFWYRQDPGLGLRLIYFSYDVKMKEKGDIPEGYSVSREKKERFSLILESASTNQTSMYLCASSWTGYNSPLHFGNGTRLTVT.